The clone carrying this T cell receptor beta chain was seen more than once but under ten times. Its antigen is not identified. The record originates from a study of response to subunit inactivated influenza vaccine. Study-level points and caveats: Only a handful of new T cells, the authors suggested, are recruited with each seasonal influenza vaccination.

This CDR3 has 15 residues. V lost 3 bases and J 3 bases, leaving 11 bases between the germline ends. The germline V gene encodes CDR1 MNHEY and CDR2 SVGEGT. One entry per CDR3 protein, called by TCRdb with MiXCR from the RT-PCR reads. This sample carries 700,000 to 800,000 distinct CDR3 sequences, under 20% of them seen once, and the ten largest clones take 11%. The receptor comes from a man between 50 and 59 years old who received an inactivated influenza vaccine. Sequencing used PBMCs from blood, obtained approximately 5 days after vaccination. V gene TRBV6-2 or TRBV6-3 combines with J gene TRBJ2-2; D tentatively reads TRBD1 or TRBD2 (5 bases each). CDR3 residues: CASSYPGAYTGELFF. The CDR3 DNA sequence: TGTGCCAGCAGTTATCCCGGGGCCTACACCGGGGAGCTGTTTTTT.